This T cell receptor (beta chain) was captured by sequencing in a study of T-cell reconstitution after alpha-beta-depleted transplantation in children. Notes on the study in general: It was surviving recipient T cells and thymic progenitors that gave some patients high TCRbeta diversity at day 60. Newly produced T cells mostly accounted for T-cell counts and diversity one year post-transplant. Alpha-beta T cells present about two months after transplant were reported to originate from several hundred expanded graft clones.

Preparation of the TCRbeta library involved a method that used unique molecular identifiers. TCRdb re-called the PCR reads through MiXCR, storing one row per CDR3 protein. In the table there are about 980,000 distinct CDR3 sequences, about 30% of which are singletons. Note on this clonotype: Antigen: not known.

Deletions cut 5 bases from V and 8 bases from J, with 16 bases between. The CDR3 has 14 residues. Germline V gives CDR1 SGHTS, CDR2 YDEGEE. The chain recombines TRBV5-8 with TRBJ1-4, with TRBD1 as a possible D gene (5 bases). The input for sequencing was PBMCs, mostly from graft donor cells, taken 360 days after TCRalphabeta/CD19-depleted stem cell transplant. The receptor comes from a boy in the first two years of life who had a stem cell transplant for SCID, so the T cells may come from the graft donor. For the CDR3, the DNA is TGTGCCAGCAGTTGGGACCTCGGCGGGGAAAAACTGTTTTTT. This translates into CASSWDLGGEKLFF.